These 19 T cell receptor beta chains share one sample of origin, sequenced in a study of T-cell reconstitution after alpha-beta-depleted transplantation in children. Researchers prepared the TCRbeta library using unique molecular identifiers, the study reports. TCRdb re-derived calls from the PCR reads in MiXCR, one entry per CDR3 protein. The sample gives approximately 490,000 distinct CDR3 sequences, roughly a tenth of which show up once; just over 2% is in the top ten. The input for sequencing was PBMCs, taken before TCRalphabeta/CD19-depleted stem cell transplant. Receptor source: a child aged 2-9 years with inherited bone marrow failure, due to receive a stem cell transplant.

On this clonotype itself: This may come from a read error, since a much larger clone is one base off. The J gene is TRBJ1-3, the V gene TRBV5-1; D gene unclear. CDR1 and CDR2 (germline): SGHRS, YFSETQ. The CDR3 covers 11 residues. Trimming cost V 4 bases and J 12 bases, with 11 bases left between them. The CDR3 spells CASSRGKIIYF. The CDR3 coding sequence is TGCGCCAGCAGCAGAGGAAAAATCATATATTTT.

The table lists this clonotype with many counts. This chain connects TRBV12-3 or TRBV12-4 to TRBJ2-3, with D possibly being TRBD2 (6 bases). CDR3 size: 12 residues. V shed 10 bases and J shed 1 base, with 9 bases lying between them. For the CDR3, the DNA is TGTGCCACCACGGGGGGCACAGATACGCAGTATTTT. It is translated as CATTGGTDTQYF.

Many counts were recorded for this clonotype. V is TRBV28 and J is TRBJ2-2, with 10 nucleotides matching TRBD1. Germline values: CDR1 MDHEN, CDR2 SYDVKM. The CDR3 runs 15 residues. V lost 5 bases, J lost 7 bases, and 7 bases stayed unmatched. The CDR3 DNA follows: TGTGCCAGCAGTCTGACAGGGGGCGCGGGCGGGGAGCTGTTTTTT. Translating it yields CASSLTGGAGGELFF.

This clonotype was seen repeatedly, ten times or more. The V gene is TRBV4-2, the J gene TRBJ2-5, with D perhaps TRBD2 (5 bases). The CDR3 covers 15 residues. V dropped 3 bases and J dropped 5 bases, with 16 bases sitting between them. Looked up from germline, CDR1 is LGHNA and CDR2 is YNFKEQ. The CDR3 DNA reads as TGTGCCAGCAGCCAGAAAGAGGGTAGCACTGAGACCCAGTACTTC. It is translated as CASSQKEGSTETQYF.

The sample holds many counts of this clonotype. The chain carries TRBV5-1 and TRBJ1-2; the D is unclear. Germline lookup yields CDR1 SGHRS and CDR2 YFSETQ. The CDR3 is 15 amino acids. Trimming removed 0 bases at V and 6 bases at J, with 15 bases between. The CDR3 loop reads CASSLVQAASDGYTF. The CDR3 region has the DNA TGCGCCAGCAGCTTGGTTCAGGCGGCATCGGATGGCTACACCTTC.

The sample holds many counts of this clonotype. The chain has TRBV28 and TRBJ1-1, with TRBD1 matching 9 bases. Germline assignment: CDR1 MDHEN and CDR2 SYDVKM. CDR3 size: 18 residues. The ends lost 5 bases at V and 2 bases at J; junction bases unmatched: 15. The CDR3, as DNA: TGTGCCAGCAGTCCCCTCCTGACCCCACAGGGGGCAAACACTGAAGCTTTCTTT. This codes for CASSPLLTPQGANTEAFF.

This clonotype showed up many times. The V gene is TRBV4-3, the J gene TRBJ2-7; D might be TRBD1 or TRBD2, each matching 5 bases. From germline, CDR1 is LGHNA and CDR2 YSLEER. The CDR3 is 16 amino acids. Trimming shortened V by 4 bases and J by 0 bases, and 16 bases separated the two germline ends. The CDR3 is CASSPPHRTYSYEQYF. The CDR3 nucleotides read TGCGCCAGCAGCCCACCCCACAGGACTTACTCCTACGAGCAGTACTTC.

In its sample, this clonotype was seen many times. The CDR3: CASSKRRGDTQYF. The DNA for the CDR3 is TGTGCCAGCAGCAAAAGGCGCGGGGATACGCAGTATTTT. V usage is TRBV11-2 and J usage is TRBJ2-3; TRBD2 is a possible D gene (5 bases). The CDR3 runs to 13 residues. The V and J ends lost 5 bases and 6 bases respectively, with 12 bases between them. CDR1 is SGHAT and CDR2 is FQNNGV in the germline V gene.

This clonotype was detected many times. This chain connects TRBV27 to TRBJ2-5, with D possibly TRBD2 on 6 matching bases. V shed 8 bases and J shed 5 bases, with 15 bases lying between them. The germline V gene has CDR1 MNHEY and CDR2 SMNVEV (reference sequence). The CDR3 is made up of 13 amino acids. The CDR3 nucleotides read TGTGCCAGCGGACTGAGGAGCGGGGAGACCCAGTACTTC. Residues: CASGLRSGETQYF.

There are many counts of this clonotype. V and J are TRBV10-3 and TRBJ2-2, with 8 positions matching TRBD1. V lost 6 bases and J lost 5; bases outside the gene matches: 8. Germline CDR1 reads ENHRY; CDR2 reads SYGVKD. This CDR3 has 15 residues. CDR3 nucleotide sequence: TGTGCCATCAGCCTGGACAGGGCTATTACCGGGGAGCTGTTTTTT. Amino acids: CAISLDRAITGELFF.

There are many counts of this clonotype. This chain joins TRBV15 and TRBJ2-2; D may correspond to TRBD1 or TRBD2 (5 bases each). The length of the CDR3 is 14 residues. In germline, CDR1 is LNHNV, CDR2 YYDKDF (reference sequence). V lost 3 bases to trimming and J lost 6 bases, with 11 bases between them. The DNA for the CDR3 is TGTGCCACCAGCAGCGGGACGTTGGCCGGGGAGCTGTTTTTT. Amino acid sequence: CATSSGTLAGELFF.

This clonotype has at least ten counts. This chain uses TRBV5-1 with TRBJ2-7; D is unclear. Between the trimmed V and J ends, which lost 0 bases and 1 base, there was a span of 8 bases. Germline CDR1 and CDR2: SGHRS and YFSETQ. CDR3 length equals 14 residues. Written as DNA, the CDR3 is TGCGCCAGCAGCTTGGGCCACCAGTCCTACGAGCAGTACTTC. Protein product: CASSLGHQSYEQYF.

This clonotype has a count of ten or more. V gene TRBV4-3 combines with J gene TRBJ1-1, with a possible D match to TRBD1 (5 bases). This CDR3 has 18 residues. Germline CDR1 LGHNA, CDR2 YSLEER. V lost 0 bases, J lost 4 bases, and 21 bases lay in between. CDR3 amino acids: CASSQDYSEGSLLTEAFF. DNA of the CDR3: TGCGCCAGCAGCCAAGATTACTCGGAGGGGAGCTTGCTCACTGAAGCTTTCTTT.

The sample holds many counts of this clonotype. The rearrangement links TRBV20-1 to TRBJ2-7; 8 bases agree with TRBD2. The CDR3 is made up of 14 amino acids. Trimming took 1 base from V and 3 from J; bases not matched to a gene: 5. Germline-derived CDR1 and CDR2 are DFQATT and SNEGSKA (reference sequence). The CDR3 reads CSARGTSMGYEQYF. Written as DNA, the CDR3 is TGCAGTGCTAGAGGGACTAGCATGGGCTACGAGCAGTACTTC.

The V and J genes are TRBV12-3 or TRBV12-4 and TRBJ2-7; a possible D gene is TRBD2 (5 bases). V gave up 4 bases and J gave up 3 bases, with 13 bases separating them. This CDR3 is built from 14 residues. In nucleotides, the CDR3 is TGTGCCAGCAGTTCCGGGATCTTAGGCTACGAGCAGTACTTC. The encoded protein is CASSSGILGYEQYF.

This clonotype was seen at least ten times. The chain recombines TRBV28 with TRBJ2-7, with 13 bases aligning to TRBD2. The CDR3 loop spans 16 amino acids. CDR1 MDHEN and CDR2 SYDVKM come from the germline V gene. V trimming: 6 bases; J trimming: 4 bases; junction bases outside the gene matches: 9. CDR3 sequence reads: CASSSLLAGGLYEQYF. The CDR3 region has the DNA TGTGCCAGCAGCTCCCTACTAGCGGGAGGGCTTTACGAGCAGTACTTC. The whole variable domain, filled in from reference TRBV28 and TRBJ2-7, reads DVKVTQSSRYLVKRTGEKVFLECVQDMDHENMFWYRQDPGLGLRLIYFSYDVKMKEKGDIPEGYSVSREKKERFSLILESASTNQTSMYLCASSSLLAGGLYEQYFGPGTRLTVT.

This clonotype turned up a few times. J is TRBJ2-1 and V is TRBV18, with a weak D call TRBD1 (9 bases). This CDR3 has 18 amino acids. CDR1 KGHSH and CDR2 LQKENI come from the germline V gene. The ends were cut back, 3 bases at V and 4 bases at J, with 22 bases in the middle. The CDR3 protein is CASSPGQGSLAVYNEQFF. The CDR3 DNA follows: TGTGCCAGCTCACCGGGACAGGGTTCACTAGCGGTTTACAATGAGCAGTTCTTC.

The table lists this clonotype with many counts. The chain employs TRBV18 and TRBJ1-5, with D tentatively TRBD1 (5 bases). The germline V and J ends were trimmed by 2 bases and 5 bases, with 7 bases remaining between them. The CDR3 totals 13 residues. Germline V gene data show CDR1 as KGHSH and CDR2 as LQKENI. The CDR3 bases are TGTGCCAGCTCACCAGGGACCTATCAGCCCCAGCATTTT. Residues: CASSPGTYQPQHF.

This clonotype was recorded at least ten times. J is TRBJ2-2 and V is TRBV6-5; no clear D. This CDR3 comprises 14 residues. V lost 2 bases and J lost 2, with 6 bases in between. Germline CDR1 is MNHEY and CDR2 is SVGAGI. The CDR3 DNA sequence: TGTGCCAGCAGTTACGGCATTAACACCGGGGAGCTGTTTTTT. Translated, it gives CASSYGINTGELFF.